The subject of this entry is one T cell receptor beta chain. The CDR3 length is 14 residues. The J segment lost 2 bases and the V segment lost 4 bases, leaving 4 bases of the junction unmatched. Looked up from germline, CDR1 is MDHEN and CDR2 is SYDVKM. Original processing methods: Reference gene primer amplification gave estimated nucleated cell counts. Sequenced by immunoSEQ multiplex PCR; TCRdb stores in-frame clones only, minus some. V, J and clone size derive from that table, while D and trimming were established from the DNA sequence. Among 250,000 or so clones listed, about nine tenths were seen once. Before they entered the study, exposed participants had met a COVID-19 case within 2 weeks. The data are from a study of blood T cell repertoires in COVID-19.

Sequencing used PBMCs or T cells enriched from blood (not recorded which). The chain is built from TRBV28 and TRBJ2-7, with TRBD2 identical over 8 bases. This TCR was recovered from a man aged 50 to 59 who had been exposed to COVID-19. This CDR3 reads CASSSGGEPYEQYF. CDR3 bases: TGTGCCAGCAGTTCCGGGGGGGAGCCCTACGAGCAGTACTTC.